This entry lists 24 T cell receptor beta chains sequenced from one sample in a study of T cell responses to AZD1222 COVID-19 vaccine. The method was immunoSEQ multiplex PCR; TCRdb's version includes in-frame clones alone and lacks a portion of them. The table has about 98,000 clones, about 88% seen once. The material sequenced was peripheral blood, taken on day 0 of AZD1222 vaccination. The source is an adult in good health.

CDR3 in amino acids: CASSAGLAINEQFF. For the CDR3, the DNA is TGTGCCAGCAGCGCGGGACTAGCGATTAATGAGCAGTTCTTC. The chain links TRBV9 to TRBJ2-1; 10 bases are shared with TRBD2. Trimming took 3 bases from V and 7 from J; bases not matched to a gene: 4. CDR3 length equals 14 residues. Germline V lookup: CDR1 SGDLS, CDR2 YYNGEE.

The chain has TRBV9 and TRBJ2-7; 8 bases agree with TRBD1. J lost 4 bases, V lost 0 bases, and 6 bases had no gene match. This CDR3 has 15 residues. Per germline, CDR1 SGDLS and CDR2 YYNGEE. This chain's CDR3 is CASSVGPGGEYEQYF. CDR3 in DNA: TGTGCCAGCAGCGTAGGACCAGGGGGCGAATACGAGCAGTACTTC.

J is TRBJ1-1 and V is TRBV27, with D unclear. The CDR3 covers 13 residues. The germline V gene has CDR1 MNHEY and CDR2 SMNVEV (reference sequence). V was trimmed by 2 bases and J by 4 bases, leaving 8 bases between them. The CDR3 is CASSLQGSTEAFF. The DNA for the CDR3 is TGTGCCAGCAGTTTACAAGGGAGCACTGAAGCTTTCTTT.

The J gene is TRBJ2-7, the V gene TRBV6-4; D might be TRBD1 or TRBD2, each matching 5 bases. Germline V CDR1 and CDR2: MRHNA, SNTAGT. CDR3 length: 14 residues. V was pared by 4 bases and J by 2 bases, with 12 bases between. The CDR3 is CASSAQGVTYEQYF. In DNA form, the CDR3 reads TGTGCCAGCAGTGCTCAGGGAGTCACCTACGAGCAGTACTTC.

The chain has TRBV5-1 and TRBJ2-2; D is possibly TRBD1 or TRBD2 (5 bases each). From germline, CDR1 is SGHRS and CDR2 YFSETQ. CDR3 length: 15 residues. V lost 4 bases to trimming and J lost 2 bases, with 12 bases between them. The CDR3 sequence: CASSIRGDNTGELFF. The CDR3, as DNA: TGCGCCAGCAGCATTCGGGGCGACAACACCGGGGAGCTGTTTTTT.

There are a few counts of this clone. J is TRBJ1-5 and V is TRBV27; D possibly corresponds to TRBD1 (5 bases). This CDR3 has 12 amino acids. Germline loops: CDR1 MNHEY, CDR2 SMNVEV (reference sequence). Trimming pared 7 bases from V and 7 bases from J, leaving 11 bases between. CDR3 sequence (DNA): TGTGCCAGCACTTCAGGGCTACAGCCCCAGCATTTT. The encoded protein is CASTSGLQPQHF.

V usage is TRBV30 and J usage is TRBJ2-6; tentative D call: TRBD1 (6 bases). The CDR3 consists of 16 residues. Trimming cost V 3 bases and J 0 bases, with 12 bases left between them. The germline gives CDR1 GTSNPN, CDR2 SVGIG (reference sequence). The CDR3 region is CAWRLQGLSGANVLTF. The CDR3 bases are TGTGCCTGGAGATTACAGGGCCTCTCTGGGGCCAACGTCCTGACTTTC.

CDR3 amino acids: CASSTNSNGREVRWYEQYF. The DNA of the CDR3 is TGTGCCAGCAGCACCAATTCCAACGGGCGGGAGGTGCGTTGGTACGAGCAGTACTTC. The rearrangement uses TRBV21-1 and TRBJ2-7; the table's TRBD2 call for D was not verified on the DNA. TRBV21-1 is noted as a pseudogene. This CDR3 spans 19 amino acids.

The chain is built from TRBV28 and TRBJ1-2; unclear D gene. With 7 bases removed from V and 4 bases from J, the gap between germline ends came to 19 bases. The CDR3 has 15 residues. Germline V gene data show CDR1 as MDHEN and CDR2 as SYDVKM. Written as DNA, the CDR3 is TGTGCCAGCAACTTCCGGGGTAAGGGTGGCTATGGCTACACCTTC. As protein: CASNFRGKGGYGYTF.

This chain links TRBV5-1 with TRBJ2-7, with 10 nucleotides matching TRBD1. CDR1 and CDR2 from the germline V gene are SGHRS and YFSETQ. This CDR3 spans 14 amino acids. V was clipped by 3 bases and J by 2 bases; unmatched bases: 2. CDR3 loop: CASSWGQGPYEQYF. The CDR3 bases are TGCGCCAGCAGCTGGGGACAGGGGCCCTACGAGCAGTACTTC.

The chain has TRBV19 and TRBJ1-6, with 10 bases that match TRBD1. V lost 4 bases to trimming and J lost 10 bases; unmatched junction nucleotides: 10. Germline loops: CDR1 LNHDA, CDR2 SQIVND (reference sequence). CDR3 size: 16 residues. The CDR3 loop reads CASSKNLRDRGSPLHF. The CDR3 nucleotides are TGTGCCAGTAGTAAAAATCTCCGGGACAGGGGATCACCCCTCCACTTT.

The J gene is TRBJ1-5, the V gene TRBV28, with 8 bases that match TRBD1. The germline CDR1 and CDR2 sequences are MDHEN and SYDVKM. The CDR3 spans 14 residues. V shed 10 bases, J shed 4 bases, and the junction held 9 bases outside the gene matches. The CDR3 nucleotides are TGTGCCACCCTCACTAACAGGGGGAATCAGCCCCAGCATTTT. This translates into CATLTNRGNQPQHF.

This chain connects TRBV5-4 to TRBJ1-1, with 10 bases fitting TRBD1. The trim removed 2 bases at V and 0 bases at J, leaving 4 bases unmatched. Per germline, CDR1 SGHNT and CDR2 YYREEE (reference sequence). This CDR3 has 16 residues. In DNA form, the CDR3 reads TGTGCCAGCAGCTTAGAGGGACAGGGGATGAACACTGAAGCTTTCTTT. Protein: CASSLEGQGMNTEAFF.

The chain links TRBV20-1 to TRBJ1-5, with D possibly being TRBD1 (6 bases). V shed 4 bases and J shed 3 bases, with 13 bases lying between them. The CDR3 length is 14 residues. Germline V gene data show CDR1 as DFQATT and CDR2 as SNEGSKA (reference sequence). The CDR3 DNA reads TGCAGTGCTATTGACAGGCTGTTCAATCAGCCCCAGCATTTT. Translation: CSAIDRLFNQPQHF.

This clone was seen just once. The V gene is TRBV6-1, the J gene TRBJ2-7, with a possible D match to TRBD1 (6 bases). Germline V CDR1 and CDR2: MNHNS, SASEGT. The CDR3 extends over 16 amino acids. Trimming shortened V by 1 base and J by 2 bases, and 15 bases separated the two germline ends. This CDR3 is CASSEEATGWTYEQYF. CDR3 nucleotides: TGTGCCAGCAGTGAAGAGGCGACAGGCTGGACCTACGAGCAGTACTTC.

This chain joins TRBV7-3 and TRBJ2-2; 13 bases agree with TRBD2. Germline CDR1 is SGHTA and CDR2 is FQGTGA. This CDR3 is built from 18 residues. The ends lost 0 bases at V and 4 bases at J; junction bases unmatched: 5. In nucleotides, the CDR3 is TGTGCCAGCAGCTTAACCGGGACTAGCGGGACTACCACCGGGGAGCTGTTTTTT. This codes for CASSLTGTSGTTTGELFF.

CDR3 sequence: CASSGTGQGHYEQYF. In nucleotides, the CDR3 is TGTGCCAGCAGTGGGACGGGACAGGGTCACTACGAGCAGTACTTC. The genes are TRBV28 and TRBJ2-7; 9 bases are shared with TRBD1. V dropped 5 bases and J dropped 3; count of bases not matched to a gene: 8. CDR1 MDHEN and CDR2 SYDVKM come from the germline V gene. CDR3 length: 15 residues.

In this sample, this clone turned up once. The genes are TRBV3-1 (or the pseudogene TRBV3-2) and TRBJ1-1, with a weak D call TRBD1 (6 bases). Trimming removed 0 bases at V and 5 bases at J, with 25 bases between. In germline, CDR1 is LGHDT, CDR2 YNNKEL (reference sequence). The CDR3 is 19 amino acids. The CDR3 protein is CASSQDSWGATLTPTEAFF. CDR3 nucleotides: TGTGCCAGCAGCCAAGATTCATGGGGGGCGACTTTAACCCCTACTGAAGCTTTCTTT.

CDR3 bases: TGTGCCAGCAGTTTATCGCAGGGCCATGGCTACACCTTC. Translated: CASSLSQGHGYTF. This sequence joins TRBV12-3 or TRBV12-4 and TRBJ1-2; possibly TRBD1 for D (5 bases). The CDR3 is made up of 13 amino acids. V lost 2 bases and J lost 6, with 10 bases in between.

This clone was detected only a few times. The V gene is TRBV29-1, the J gene TRBJ2-2, with D possibly matching TRBD1 (6 bases). This CDR3 spans 14 amino acids. Trimming cost V 7 bases and J 5 bases, with 17 bases left between them. CDR1 SQVTM and CDR2 ANQGSEA come from the germline V gene. In DNA form, the CDR3 reads TGCAGCGCACTCCGGGACACGGGTACCGGGGAGCTGTTTTTT. As protein: CSALRDTGTGELFF.

V usage is TRBV5-1 and J usage is TRBJ2-1, with TRBD2 matching 8 bases. V was pared by 0 bases and J by 7 bases, with 6 bases of the junction left unmatched. Germline V CDR1 and CDR2: SGHRS, YFSETQ. This CDR3 has 15 residues. The CDR3 DNA reads TGCGCCAGCAGCTTGGTTGCGGGAGGCGGGAATGAGCAGTTCTTC. Its translation is CASSLVAGGGNEQFF.

The V call is TRBV9, the J call TRBJ2-5; 12 nucleotides align to TRBD1. There are 17 residues in the CDR3. Germline loops: CDR1 SGDLS, CDR2 YYNGEE. With 4 bases clipped from V and 5 bases from J, the junction kept 12 bases outside the gene matches. The CDR3 sequence: CASSPHPRDRGQETQYF. Here the CDR3 DNA reads TGTGCCAGCAGCCCCCACCCCCGGGACAGGGGGCAGGAGACCCAGTACTTC.

The chain couples TRBV27 to TRBJ2-7; a possible D gene is TRBD1 (6 bases). Trimming cost V 5 bases and J 3 bases, with 17 bases left between them. Germline loops: CDR1 MNHEY, CDR2 SMNVEV (reference sequence). This CDR3 has 15 residues. The CDR3 loop is CASSLSGPGDYEQYF. The CDR3 DNA reads TGTGCCAGCAGTCTCTCCGGACCAGGGGACTACGAGCAGTACTTC.

This clone was observed a single time. The rearrangement uses TRBV6-5 and TRBJ1-5, with no clear D. The germline V gene has CDR1 MNHEY and CDR2 SVGAGI. Trimming removed 2 bases from V and 5 bases from J, with 7 bases in between. This CDR3 region has 13 residues. The CDR3 DNA follows: TGTGCCAGCAGTTACACGAGGGATCAGCCCCAGCATTTT. Translating it yields CASSYTRDQPQHF.